These 16 T cell receptor beta chains were sequenced from one sample in a study of blood T cell repertoires in COVID-19. Assay: immunoSEQ multiplex PCR; the TCRdb copy retains only in-frame clones and omits some. The data hold fewer than 15,000 clones, with around 90% observed a single time. The sequenced sample was peripheral blood. The receptors come from a woman aged 70-85 years with active COVID-19.

As concerns this clone: Its ends do not fully match the called genes, so a read error is possible. V usage is TRBV6-6 and J usage is TRBJ2-1, with TRBD2 as a possible D gene (5 bases). The CDR3 is made up of 16 amino acids. CDR1 is MNHNY, CDR2 SVGAGI, per germline (reference sequence). The chain's CDR3 is CAGSYRGSSSYNEQFF. CDR3 DNA: TGTGCCGGCAGTTACCGGGGATCATCTTCCTACAATGAGCAGTTCTTC.

The chain is built from TRBV3-1 (or the pseudogene TRBV3-2) and TRBJ2-2; D ambiguous. V was clipped by 4 bases and J by 1 base, with 7 bases between them. The CDR3 extends over 14 amino acids. Germline V gene data show CDR1 as LGHDT and CDR2 as YNNKEL (reference sequence). CDR3 sequence: CASSPTQNTGELFF. The CDR3 nucleotides are TGTGCCAGCAGCCCCACACAGAACACCGGGGAGCTGTTTTTT.

The chain carries TRBV7-9 and TRBJ2-1, with 7 nucleotides matching TRBD2. The CDR3 length is 18 residues. CDR1 is SEHNR, CDR2 FQNEAQ, per germline (reference sequence). Trimming cost V 5 bases and J 2 bases; bases outside gene matches: 15. Here the CDR3 reads CASSPMPRAGPPYNEQFF. CDR3 DNA: TGTGCCAGCAGCCCCATGCCCCGAGCGGGACCGCCCTACAATGAGCAGTTCTTC.

This sequence joins TRBV27 and TRBJ2-7, with 11 positions matching TRBD2. Germline CDR1 MNHEY, CDR2 SMNVEV (reference sequence). J gave up 5 bases and V 6 bases, and 6 bases lay outside the gene matches. The CDR3 has 14 amino acids. CDR3 residues: CASRTGTSGNEQYF. CDR3 DNA: TGTGCCAGCAGGACCGGGACTAGCGGCAACGAGCAGTACTTC.

This chain connects TRBV25-1 to TRBJ1-2, with 8 bases identical to TRBD1. The V segment lost 3 bases and the J segment 7 bases; nucleotides outside the gene matches: 7. This CDR3 is 14 amino acids long. Germline CDR1 MGHDK, CDR2 SYGVNS. The CDR3, as DNA: TGTGCCAGCAGTGACCCCAGTGACAGGGGTGGCTACACCTTC. Protein product: CASSDPSDRGGYTF.

The count of this clone is one. This chain connects TRBV12-2 to TRBJ2-3; TRBD2 was called by the table and not checked on the DNA. TRBV12-2 has pseudogene status. The CDR3 extends over 17 amino acids. The CDR3 nucleotides are TGTGCAAGTCGCTTGGGGACTAGCGGGAGGGCCCCAGATACGCAGTATTTT. It encodes CASRLGTSGRAPDTQYF.

The rearrangement joins TRBV3-1 (or the pseudogene TRBV3-2) to TRBJ1-4; 7 bases agree with TRBD1. CDR3 length: 15 amino acids. Germline CDR1 reads LGHDT; CDR2 reads YNNKEL (reference sequence). The V segment lost 2 bases and the J segment 4 bases; nucleotides outside the gene matches: 4. CDR3 DNA: TGTGCCAGCAGCCAACGGGGACAGTATAATGAAAAACTGTTTTTT. Its protein product is CASSQRGQYNEKLFF.

The DNA for the CDR3 is TGTGCCAGCAGCGTAACAGCGGGAGCGGTCTACGAGCAGTACTTC. Protein sequence: CASSVTAGAVYEQYF. The chain carries TRBV9 and TRBJ2-7, with 8 bases that match TRBD2. Germline trimming cut 1 base from V and 3 bases from J; bases unmatched to any gene: 6. From germline, CDR1 is SGDLS and CDR2 YYNGEE. The CDR3 length is 15 residues. The full variable domain, with the rest looked up from reference TRBV9 and TRBJ2-7, is DSGVTQTPKHLITATGQRVTLRCSPRSGDLSVYWYQQSLDQGLQFLIQYYNGEERAKGNILERFSAQQFPDLHSELNLSSLELGDSALYFCASSVTAGAVYEQYFGPGTRLTVT.

This chain joins TRBV2 and TRBJ2-1; 9 nucleotides agree with TRBD2. V lost 6 bases, J lost 8 bases, and 11 bases stayed unmatched. The CDR3 spans 15 residues. Germline V gene lookup returns CDR1 SNHLY and CDR2 FYNNEI. CDR3 sequence reads: CASRLEAGGPYEQFF. The CDR3 DNA follows: TGTGCCAGCAGACTCGAGGCGGGAGGGCCCTATGAGCAGTTCTTC.

This chain uses TRBV6-1 with TRBJ2-3, with 9 bases lining up with TRBD1. CDR1 is MNHNS and CDR2 is SASEGT in the germline V gene. V dropped 3 bases and J dropped 0; count of bases not matched to a gene: 4. This CDR3 comprises 16 residues. CDR3 coding DNA: TGTGCCAGCAGTGATGGGACAGGGTGGAGCACAGATACGCAGTATTTT. The encoded protein is CASSDGTGWSTDTQYF.

The chain is built from TRBV30 and TRBJ2-1; 10 bases match TRBD2. There are 15 residues in the CDR3. V was pared by 0 bases and J by 6 bases, with 5 bases of the junction left unmatched. CDR1 is GTSNPN, CDR2 SVGIG, per germline (reference sequence). The CDR3 loop reads CAWSVGLAGVNEQFF. The CDR3 nucleotides are TGTGCCTGGAGTGTAGGGCTAGCGGGAGTCAATGAGCAGTTCTTC. Full variable domain (outside the CDR3, taken from reference TRBV30 and TRBJ2-1): SQTIHQWPATLVQPVGSPLSLECTVEGTSNPNLYWYRQAAGRGLQLLFYSVGIGQISSEVPQNLSASRPQDRQFILSSKKLLLSDSGFYLCAWSVGLAGVNEQFFGPGTRLTVL.

V gene TRBV19 combines with J gene TRBJ2-1; 11 nucleotides align to TRBD1. Germline CDR1 LNHDA, CDR2 SQIVND (reference sequence). J lost 2 bases, V lost 3 bases, and 3 bases had no gene match. The CDR3 covers 16 residues. CDR3: CASSIGTGGAYNEQFF. CDR3 coding DNA: TGTGCCAGTAGTATTGGGACAGGGGGGGCCTACAATGAGCAGTTCTTC.

V and J are TRBV30 and TRBJ1-4; D call uncertain. Trimming pared 4 bases from V and 3 bases from J, leaving 3 bases between. CDR1 GTSNPN and CDR2 SVGIG come from the germline V gene (reference sequence). There are 11 residues in the CDR3. The CDR3 nucleotides read TGTGCCTGGACAGCTAATGAAAAACTGTTTTTT. Translated: CAWTANEKLFF. Full variable domain (remainder filled in from reference TRBV30 and TRBJ1-4): SQTIHQWPATLVQPVGSPLSLECTVEGTSNPNLYWYRQAAGRGLQLLFYSVGIGQISSEVPQNLSASRPQDRQFILSSKKLLLSDSGFYLCAWTANEKLFFGSGTQLSVL.

The chain is built from TRBV19 and TRBJ1-6; 7 bases agree with TRBD1. V trimming: 3 bases; J trimming: 10 bases; junction bases outside the gene matches: 12. The CDR3 has 16 amino acids. Germline assignment: CDR1 LNHDA and CDR2 SQIVND (reference sequence). CDR3 sequence (DNA): TGTGCCAGTAGTATCTCCTGGACAGGCCTTGGGTCACCCCTCCACTTT. Amino acid sequence: CASSISWTGLGSPLHF.

The rearrangement uses TRBV6-2 or TRBV6-3 and TRBJ2-7, with 8 nucleotides matching TRBD2. Germline CDR1 reads MNHEY; CDR2 reads SVGEGT. The V gene end was trimmed by 0 bases and the J gene end by 6 bases; junction bases not matched to a gene: 1. The CDR3 runs to 13 residues. The CDR3 loop is CASSYSSGTEQYF. The CDR3, as DNA: TGTGCCAGCAGTTACTCTAGCGGGACCGAGCAGTACTTC.

The rearrangement links TRBV19 to TRBJ2-6; 8 positions agree with TRBD1. The junction had 6 bases not matched to a gene; V was cut back by 3 bases and J by 2 bases. This CDR3 contains 17 residues. Looked up from germline, CDR1 is LNHDA and CDR2 is SQIVND (reference sequence). The CDR3 loop reads CASSIWTGNPGANVLTF. CDR3 bases: TGTGCCAGTAGTATCTGGACAGGGAATCCTGGGGCCAACGTCCTGACTTTC.